This TCR beta chain was sequenced in a study of immune cell composition in non-small cell lung cancer. Profiled with immunoSEQ multiplex PCR; TCRdb holds only in-frame clones, not every one. Of more than 7,500 clones listed, roughly two thirds are singletons. The sequenced material came from lung tumor tissue. The receptor was isolated from a human donor with non-small cell lung cancer.

Written as DNA, the CDR3 is TGCGCCAGCAGCTTGGTGGGAGGGTACACAGATACGCAGTATTTT. This codes for CASSLVGGYTDTQYF. The chain recombines TRBV5-1 with TRBJ2-3; 7 bases match TRBD2. Germline values: CDR1 SGHRS, CDR2 YFSETQ. The CDR3 runs to 15 residues. V lost 0 bases, J lost 2 bases, and 3 bases stayed unmatched.